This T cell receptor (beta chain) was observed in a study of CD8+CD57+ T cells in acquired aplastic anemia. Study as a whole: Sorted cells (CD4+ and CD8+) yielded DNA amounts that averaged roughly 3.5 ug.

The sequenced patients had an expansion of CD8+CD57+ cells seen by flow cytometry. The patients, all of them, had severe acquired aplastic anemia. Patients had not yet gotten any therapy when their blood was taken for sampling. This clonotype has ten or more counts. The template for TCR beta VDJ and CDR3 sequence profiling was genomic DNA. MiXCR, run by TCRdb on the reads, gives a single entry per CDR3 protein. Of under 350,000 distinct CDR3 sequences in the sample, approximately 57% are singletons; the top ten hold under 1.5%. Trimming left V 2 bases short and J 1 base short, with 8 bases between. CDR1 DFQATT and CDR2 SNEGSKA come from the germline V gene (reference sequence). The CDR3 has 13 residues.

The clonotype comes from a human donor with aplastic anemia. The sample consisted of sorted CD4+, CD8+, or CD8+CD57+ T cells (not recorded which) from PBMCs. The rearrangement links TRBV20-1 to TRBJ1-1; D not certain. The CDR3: CSARLERNTEAFF. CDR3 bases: TGCAGTGCTAGACTTGAAAGGAACACTGAAGCTTTCTTT.